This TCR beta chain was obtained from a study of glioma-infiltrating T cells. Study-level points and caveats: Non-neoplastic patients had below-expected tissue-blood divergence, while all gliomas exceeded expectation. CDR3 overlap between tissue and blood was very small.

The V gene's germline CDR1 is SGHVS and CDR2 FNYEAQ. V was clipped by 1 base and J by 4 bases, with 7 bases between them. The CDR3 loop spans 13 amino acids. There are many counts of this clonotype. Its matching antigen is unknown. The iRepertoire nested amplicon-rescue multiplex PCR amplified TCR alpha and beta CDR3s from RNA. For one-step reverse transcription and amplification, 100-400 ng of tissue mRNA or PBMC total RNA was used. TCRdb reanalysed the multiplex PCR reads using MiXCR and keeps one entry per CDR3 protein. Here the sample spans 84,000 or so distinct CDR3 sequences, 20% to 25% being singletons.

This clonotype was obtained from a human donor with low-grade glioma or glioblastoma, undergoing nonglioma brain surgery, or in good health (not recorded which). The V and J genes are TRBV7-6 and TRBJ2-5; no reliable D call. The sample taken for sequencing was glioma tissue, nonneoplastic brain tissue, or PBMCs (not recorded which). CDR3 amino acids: CASSLVYSETQYF. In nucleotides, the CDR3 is TGTGCCAGCAGCTTAGTTTACTCAGAGACCCAGTACTTC.